The 29 T cell receptor beta chains presented below share a single source sample, sequenced in a study of CD4+ T cells in melanoma. The repertoire was sequenced with immunoSEQ multiplex PCR; TCRdb's copy has only in-frame clones and lacks some. The data hold about 55,000 clones, with roughly two thirds observed a single time. Sequenced: tumor tissue. These receptors were obtained from a human donor with melanoma.

Ten or more counts support this clone. The gene calls are TRBV5-1 and TRBJ2-7; D is unclear. Trimming took off 0 bases at V and 4 bases at J, with 11 bases between the two ends. Germline V gives CDR1 SGHRS, CDR2 YFSETQ. This CDR3 is built from 14 residues. The CDR3 nucleotides read TGCGCCAGCAGCTTGGGGCTTGAATCTTACGAGCAGTACTTC. Amino acids: CASSLGLESYEQYF. The full variable domain, its missing parts supplied by reference TRBV5-1 and TRBJ2-7, is KAGVTQTPRYLIKTRGQQVTLSCSPISGHRSVSWYQQTPGQGLQFLFEYFSETQRNKGNFPGRFSGRQFSNSRSEMNVSTLELGDSALYLCASSLGLESYEQYFGPGTRLTVT.

The table lists this clone with a few counts. The chain is built from TRBV4-2 and TRBJ2-7; the D gene is possibly TRBD1 (5 bases). CDR1 LGHNA and CDR2 YNFKEQ come from the germline V gene. The CDR3 has 14 amino acids. Trimming took 5 bases from V and 2 from J, leaving 13 bases between them. In DNA, the CDR3 is TGTGCCAGCAGCTTCGGAACCAGGGCCTACGAGCAGTACTTC. Protein product: CASSFGTRAYEQYF.

The gene calls are TRBV5-5 and TRBJ1-2; no clear D gene. Germline-derived CDR1 and CDR2 are SGHKS and YYEKEE (reference sequence). The V end lost 3 bases, the J end lost 4 bases, and 16 bases lay between the germline ends. CDR3 length: 15 residues. The CDR3 sequence: CASSSEEGGSYGYTF. The CDR3 DNA reads TGTGCCAGCAGCTCTGAAGAGGGCGGCAGCTATGGCTACACCTTC.

This clone has ten or more counts. Different DNA sequences within this sample yield the same CDR3. The chain carries TRBV28 and TRBJ1-2; no firm D call. Germline V gives CDR1 MDHEN, CDR2 SYDVKM. The CDR3 runs to 14 residues. Deletions cut 3 bases from V and 3 bases from J, with 11 bases between. The CDR3 DNA reads as TGTGCCAGCAGTTTCTTGGGCGGGGACTATGGCTACACCTTC. Its protein is CASSFLGGDYGYTF.

CDR3 in amino acids: CASSSTGGRGQPQHF. The CDR3 DNA reads TGTGCCAGCAGCTCAACAGGGGGTCGGGGTCAGCCCCAGCATTTT. This chain links TRBV7-2 with TRBJ1-5; the match to TRBD1 covers 8 bases. Germline CDR1 is SGHTA and CDR2 is FQGNSA. Germline trimming cut 4 bases from V and 6 bases from J; bases unmatched to any gene: 8. The CDR3 extends over 15 amino acids. The full variable domain, rest sourced from reference TRBV7-2 and TRBJ1-5, is GAGVSQSPSNKVTEKGKDVELRCDPISGHTALYWYRQSLGQGLEFLIYFQGNSAPDKSGLPSDRFSAERTGGSVSTLTIQRTQQEDSAVYLCASSSTGGRGQPQHFGDGTRLSIL.

This clone has more than one count but fewer than ten. This chain links TRBV4-3 with TRBJ1-6, with D uncertain. CDR1 and CDR2 from the germline V gene are LGHNA and YSLEER. The CDR3 length is 16 residues. V shed 0 bases and J shed 10 bases, with 16 bases lying between them. CDR3 DNA: TGCGCCAGCAGCCAAGATCTCCGGGGAGAAGGATCACCCCTCCACTTT. Its protein is CASSQDLRGEGSPLHF.

The V and J genes are TRBV28 and TRBJ1-5; 9 bases align to TRBD1. Germline V CDR1 and CDR2: MDHEN, SYDVKM. Unmatched junction bases numbered 9, after V lost 6 bases and J lost 6 bases. The CDR3 has 15 amino acids. The CDR3 spells CASSPTGGGRQPQHF. The CDR3 coding sequence is TGTGCCAGCAGCCCTACAGGGGGCGGTCGTCAGCCCCAGCATTTT.

This clone was observed at least ten times. V is TRBV30 and J is TRBJ1-2; a possible D gene is TRBD1 (5 bases). V was pared by 4 bases and J by 6 bases, with 12 bases between. Germline V gene lookup returns CDR1 GTSNPN and CDR2 SVGIG (reference sequence). The CDR3 has 12 amino acids. CDR3 DNA sequence: TGTGCCTGGATCACCGGGACGGATGGCTACACCTTC. Amino acids: CAWITGTDGYTF.

The chain carries TRBV7-8 and TRBJ1-1; the D gene is possibly TRBD1 (6 bases). This CDR3 is 14 amino acids long. The V end was cut by 9 bases, the J end by 0 bases, with 14 bases between. CDR1 and CDR2 (germline): SGHVS, FQNEAQ. The CDR3 here is CASTRGDLNTEAFF. CDR3 DNA sequence: TGTGCCAGTACAAGGGGGGACTTGAACACTGAAGCTTTCTTT.

The V call is TRBV4-1, the J call TRBJ2-1, with TRBD2 identical over 10 bases. In germline, CDR1 is MGHRA, CDR2 YSYEKL. The CDR3 extends over 16 amino acids. The junction had 3 bases not matched to a gene; V was cut back by 0 bases and J by 4 bases. CDR3 sequence (DNA): TGCGCCAGCAGCCAAGATCTAGCGGGGGCGTACAATGAGCAGTTCTTC. It encodes CASSQDLAGAYNEQFF.

This clone was detected many times. The chain uses TRBV6-6 and TRBJ1-2; TRBD1 matches at 7 bases. The J segment lost 8 bases and the V segment lost 2 bases, leaving 11 bases of the junction unmatched. The CDR3 runs 15 residues. Germline lookup yields CDR1 MNHNY and CDR2 SVGAGI (reference sequence). The CDR3 reads CASSYGTGANYGYTF. CDR3 bases: TGTGCCAGCAGTTACGGAACAGGGGCCAATTACGGCTACACCTTC.

This clone was seen repeatedly, ten times or more. The CDR3 spells CASSQDKLEDYNEQFF. The DNA for the CDR3 is TGTGCCAGCAGCCAAGACAAACTAGAAGACTACAATGAGCAGTTCTTC. This chain links TRBV14 with TRBJ2-1; D is perhaps TRBD2 (5 bases). CDR1 SGHDN and CDR2 FVKESK come from the germline V gene. There are 16 residues in the CDR3. V was pared by 0 bases and J by 3 bases, with 12 bases between. Drawing the rest from reference TRBV14 and TRBJ2-1, the complete variable domain is EAGVTQFPSHSVIEKGQTVTLRCDPISGHDNLYWYRRVMGKEIKFLLHFVKESKQDESGMPNNRFLAERTGGTYSTLKVQPAELEDSGVYFCASSQDKLEDYNEQFFGPGTRLTVL.

The chain is built from TRBV6-6 and TRBJ2-7, with D perhaps TRBD1 (6 bases). This CDR3 has 13 amino acids. V lost 5 bases, J lost 2 bases, and 10 bases lay in between. Germline assignment: CDR1 MNHNY and CDR2 SVGAGI (reference sequence). The CDR3 DNA sequence: TGTGCCAGCAGTCTGGACAGACCCTACGAGCAGTACTTC. It encodes CASSLDRPYEQYF.

This clone was observed many times. CDR3 sequence reads: CASSEGGGKEGYTF. The DNA for the CDR3 is TGTGCCAGCAGTGAAGGGGGGGGCAAGGAAGGCTACACCTTC. V usage is TRBV25-1 and J usage is TRBJ1-2; D is perhaps TRBD1 (6 bases). The germline V gene encodes CDR1 MGHDK and CDR2 SYGVNS. CDR3 length: 14 residues. V was pared by 2 bases and J by 8 bases, with 15 bases between.

This clone occurred many times. V is TRBV9 and J is TRBJ2-7; 14 nucleotides line up with TRBD2. V trimming: 0 bases; J trimming: 2 bases; junction bases outside the gene matches: 10. This CDR3 has 19 amino acids. Per germline, CDR1 SGDLS and CDR2 YYNGEE. CDR3 coding DNA: TGTGCCAGCAGCGTAGTATTGACTAGCGGGGGGGCCAGTGCCTACGAGCAGTACTTC. This codes for CASSVVLTSGGASAYEQYF.

The rearrangement joins TRBV30 to TRBJ1-1, with a possible D match to TRBD1 (6 bases). Looked up from germline, CDR1 is GTSNPN and CDR2 is SVGIG (reference sequence). CDR3 length: 13 residues. V lost 4 bases and J 2 bases, leaving 11 bases between the germline ends. DNA for the CDR3: TGTGCCTGGATTAGGGGGTATAACACTGAAGCTTTCTTT. Protein product: CAWIRGYNTEAFF.

The chain has TRBV5-1 and TRBJ2-7, with D hard to call. Germline CDR1 and CDR2: SGHRS and YFSETQ. Trimming shortened V by 0 bases and J by 2 bases, and 6 bases separated the two germline ends. The CDR3 has 13 amino acids. The CDR3 reads CASSLAATYEQYF. Here the CDR3 DNA reads TGCGCCAGCAGCTTGGCGGCCACCTACGAGCAGTACTTC.

This clone has more than one count but fewer than ten. A read error may explain this, as a much larger clone is one base away. CDR3 region: CASSSNTGELFF. Written as DNA, the CDR3 is TGTGCCAGCAGCTCGAACACCGGGGAGCTGTTTTTT. This rearrangement joins TRBV7-9 to TRBJ2-2; no firm D call. The V end was cut by 4 bases, the J end by 0 bases, with 0 bases between. Germline V CDR1 and CDR2: SEHNR, FQNEAQ (reference sequence). There are 12 residues in the CDR3.

The chain joins TRBV6-5 to TRBJ2-3; 9 nucleotides line up with TRBD2. The CDR3 contains 15 residues. The junction had 3 bases not matched to a gene; V was cut back by 1 base and J by 4 bases. CDR1 and CDR2 from the germline V gene are MNHEY and SVGAGI. In DNA form, the CDR3 reads TGTGCCAGCAGTTACTTCGGCGGGGGGGCAGATACGCAGTATTTT. Its translation is CASSYFGGGADTQYF.

In its sample, this clone was seen a few times. This chain joins TRBV28 and TRBJ1-2; 9 bases are a match to TRBD1. The CDR3 length is 16 residues. The J segment lost 4 bases and the V segment lost 2 bases, leaving 8 bases of the junction unmatched. The germline gives CDR1 MDHEN, CDR2 SYDVKM. CDR3 coding DNA: TGTGCCAGCAGTTTAACCGCGGGACAGGGAGTCTATGGCTACACCTTC. Protein: CASSLTAGQGVYGYTF.

This chain connects TRBV11-1 to TRBJ1-2; 8 nucleotides line up with TRBD1. The CDR3 is 15 amino acids. V lost 3 bases, J lost 0 bases, and 3 bases stayed unmatched. Germline CDR1 is SGHAT and CDR2 is FQDESV (reference sequence). The CDR3 spells CASSLGTGANYGYTF. CDR3 nucleotides: TGTGCCAGCAGCTTGGGGACAGGAGCTAACTATGGCTACACCTTC.

The chain carries TRBV5-1 and TRBJ2-3, with 8 bases that match TRBD2. Germline CDR1 is SGHRS and CDR2 is YFSETQ. Trimming took 2 bases from V and 0 from J; bases not matched to a gene: 2. CDR3 length: 15 residues. Here the CDR3 DNA reads TGCGCCAGCAGCTTTAGCGGGGCTAGCACAGATACGCAGTATTTT. Encoded protein: CASSFSGASTDTQYF. Complete variable domain (other parts from reference TRBV5-1 and TRBJ2-3): KAGVTQTPRYLIKTRGQQVTLSCSPISGHRSVSWYQQTPGQGLQFLFEYFSETQRNKGNFPGRFSGRQFSNSRSEMNVSTLELGDSALYLCASSFSGASTDTQYFGPGTRLTVL.

For this clone: Other DNA sequences within the sample encode an identical CDR3. The chain combines TRBV10-3 with TRBJ1-1; unclear D gene. The ends were cut back, 0 bases at V and 6 bases at J, with 5 bases in the middle. The CDR3 runs to 12 residues. Germline V gene sequence: CDR1 ENHRY, CDR2 SYGVKD. CDR3 sequence: CAISESRAEAFF. In DNA, the CDR3 is TGTGCCATCAGTGAGTCCAGAGCTGAAGCTTTCTTT.

A single count supports this clone. The rearrangement uses TRBV7-6 and TRBJ2-7; possible D gene TRBD1, 5 bases. Germline CDR1 is SGHVS and CDR2 is FNYEAQ. The CDR3 totals 14 residues. V lost 5 bases and J lost 0, with 11 bases in between. CDR3 DNA sequence: TGTGCCAGCAGCCCCCGACAGAGCTCCTACGAGCAGTACTTC. Its translation is CASSPRQSSYEQYF.

This clone occurred a few times. The chain couples TRBV5-1 to TRBJ2-1, with D perhaps TRBD1 (7 bases). V was trimmed by 0 bases and J by 9 bases, leaving 16 bases between them. Per the germline V gene, CDR1 is SGHRS and CDR2 is YFSETQ. The CDR3 spans 15 residues. In DNA, the CDR3 is TGCGCCAGCAGCTTGGAGGCAGGGGGGTATCCTGAGCAGTTCTTC. Translation: CASSLEAGGYPEQFF.

V gene TRBV5-8 combines with J gene TRBJ2-7; D is uncertain. V was trimmed by 2 bases and J by 5 bases, leaving 8 bases between them. This CDR3 has 12 residues. Per germline, CDR1 SGHTS and CDR2 YDEGEE. CDR3 protein: CASSLPGNEQYF. The CDR3 nucleotides are TGTGCCAGCAGCTTACCTGGGAACGAGCAGTACTTC.

This clone has ten or more counts. V is TRBV6-6 and J is TRBJ1-1; no clear D gene. V was shortened by 1 base and J by 2 bases, with 5 bases between the two germline ends. CDR1 MNHNY and CDR2 SVGAGI come from the germline V gene (reference sequence). This CDR3 comprises 13 residues. CDR3 loop: CASSYYSNTEAFF. The DNA of the CDR3 is TGTGCCAGCAGTTACTACAGTAACACTGAAGCTTTCTTT.

Only a few counts were recorded for this clone. The DNA for the CDR3 is TGCGCCAGCACCCTCCATAGGAGCACTGAAGCTTTCTTT. Its protein is CASTLHRSTEAFF. The chain employs TRBV4-3 and TRBJ1-1; D gene unclear. Deletions cut 7 bases from V and 4 bases from J, with 13 bases between. Germline CDR1 LGHNA, CDR2 YSLEER. The CDR3 contains 13 residues.

This chain connects TRBV5-1 to TRBJ1-1; unclear D gene. The V gene lost 7 bases and the J gene lost 0 bases, with 22 bases spanning the gap. The CDR3 is made up of 17 amino acids. Germline V lookup: CDR1 SGHRS, CDR2 YFSETQ. The CDR3 loop reads CASHPPDRYEMNTEAFF. CDR3 sequence (DNA): TGCGCCAGCCACCCGCCGGATCGATATGAGATGAACACTGAAGCTTTCTTT. Full variable domain (missing parts from reference TRBV5-1 and TRBJ1-1): KAGVTQTPRYLIKTRGQQVTLSCSPISGHRSVSWYQQTPGQGLQFLFEYFSETQRNKGNFPGRFSGRQFSNSRSEMNVSTLELGDSALYLCASHPPDRYEMNTEAFFGQGTRLTVV.